These 14 T cell receptor beta chains were sequenced from one sample in a study of shared T cell receptors in the human thymus. TCRdb's copy holds only in-frame clones and misses some; the assay was immunoSEQ multiplex PCR. The sample lists 540,000 or so clones; 70% to 80% were seen once. This sample was also put to use in a study of human thymus T cells.

The sample was thymocytes. Receptors were obtained from a boy less than two years old with a congenital heart defect.

The chain employs TRBV25-1 and TRBJ1-1; 7 bases are a match to TRBD1. Germline loops: CDR1 MGHDK, CDR2 SYGVNS. The J segment lost 7 bases and the V segment lost 6 bases, leaving 2 bases of the junction unmatched. This CDR3 comprises 11 residues. The CDR3 sequence: CASRGQVEAFF. CDR3 nucleotide sequence: TGTGCCAGCAGAGGACAGGTTGAAGCTTTCTTT.

The chain is built from TRBV4-1 and TRBJ2-1; 9 positions agree with TRBD2. The CDR3 spans 15 residues. The germline gives CDR1 MGHRA, CDR2 YSYEKL. The V segment lost 1 base and the J segment 4 bases; nucleotides outside the gene matches: 2. CDR3 residues: CASSQGGRDYNEQFF. The DNA for the CDR3 is TGCGCCAGCAGCCAAGGCGGGAGGGATTACAATGAGCAGTTCTTC.

The chain has TRBV5-8 and TRBJ2-7, with 13 bases fitting TRBD2. V gave up 0 bases and J gave up 3 bases; unmatched junction bases: 6. CDR1 is SGHTS and CDR2 is YDEGEE in the germline V gene. The CDR3 runs to 17 residues. CDR3 in amino acids: CASSLVARTSGSYEQYF. The CDR3 bases are TGTGCCAGCAGCTTGGTAGCCCGGACTAGCGGGAGCTACGAGCAGTACTTC.

The chain uses TRBV14 and TRBJ2-1; 9 bases map to TRBD2. Germline lookup yields CDR1 SGHDN and CDR2 FVKESK. V was pared by 3 bases and J by 5 bases, with 14 bases of the junction left unmatched. The CDR3 totals 18 residues. DNA of the CDR3: TGTGCCAGCAGCCACCCCTGGCCCGAGCGGGAGGCCCACAATGAGCAGTTCTTC. Residues: CASSHPWPEREAHNEQFF.

The V call is TRBV27, the J call TRBJ2-6; D may be TRBD1 (6 bases). Trimming took off 9 bases at V and 1 base at J, with 10 bases between the two ends. Germline lookup yields CDR1 MNHEY and CDR2 SMNVEV (reference sequence). The CDR3 is made up of 14 amino acids. The CDR3 protein is CASSRGSGANVLTF. The CDR3 DNA is TGTGCCAGTTCGAGGGGGTCTGGGGCCAACGTCCTGACTTTC.

Details on this clone: Distinct nucleotide sequences in the sample also encode this CDR3. The CDR3 DNA sequence: TGTGCCAGCAGCGGCTCCTACGAGCAGTACTTC. Translated: CASSGSYEQYF. V and J are TRBV2 and TRBJ2-7; D is unclear. The CDR3 extends over 11 amino acids. CDR1 is SNHLY, CDR2 FYNNEI, per germline. V lost 6 bases and J 0 bases, leaving 3 bases between the germline ends.

This clone was observed a few times. The chain employs TRBV10-3 and TRBJ2-2, with a tentative D call TRBD2 (6 bases). CDR1 and CDR2 (germline): ENHRY, SYGVKD. This CDR3 spans 16 amino acids. V was pared by 0 bases and J by 5 bases, with 13 bases between. The DNA of the CDR3 is TGTGCCATCAGTGAGTCAGGGACTCGTAAAACCGGGGAGCTGTTTTTT. It is translated as CAISESGTRKTGELFF.

In DNA form, the CDR3 reads TGTGCCAGCAGCTCGAAATCTAGCGGGAGTTTTGGTAATGAGCAGTTCTTC. Its translation is CASSSKSSGSFGNEQFF. This sequence joins TRBV5-6 and TRBJ2-1; 10 bases are shared with TRBD2. CDR1 is SGHDT, CDR2 YYEEEE, per germline. Trimming at V came to 3 bases and at J to 7 bases, leaving 13 bases not matched to a gene. The CDR3 is 17 amino acids.

This rearrangement joins TRBV7-6 to TRBJ2-7; 9 bases agree with TRBD1. The germline gives CDR1 SGHVS, CDR2 FNYEAQ. The CDR3 contains 16 residues. The junction had 13 bases not matched to a gene; V was cut back by 5 bases and J by 5 bases. The CDR3 DNA follows: TGTGCCAGCAGCACCCAGACAGGGGGGGATTTCGACGAGCAGTACTTC. It yields the protein CASSTQTGGDFDEQYF.

The chain joins TRBV27 to TRBJ2-1; 12 positions agree with TRBD2. J lost 8 bases, V lost 2 bases, and 4 bases had no gene match. CDR3 length equals 15 residues. Germline CDR1 and CDR2: MNHEY and SMNVEV (reference sequence). The CDR3 protein is CASSLSTSGGYEQFF. The CDR3, as DNA: TGTGCCAGCAGTTTAAGTACTAGCGGGGGGTATGAGCAGTTCTTC.

This chain links TRBV7-8 with TRBJ2-7; D is possibly TRBD2 (5 bases). CDR3 length: 16 residues. Germline CDR1 SGHVS, CDR2 FQNEAQ. V gave up 5 bases and J gave up 5 bases, with 22 bases separating them. The CDR3 spells CASSPAVGRERHEQYF. In nucleotides, the CDR3 is TGTGCCAGCAGCCCAGCGGTAGGGAGAGAGCGCCACGAGCAGTACTTC. The entire variable domain, with the rest obtained from reference TRBV7-8 and TRBJ2-7, is as follows: GAGVSQSPRYKVAKRGQDVALRCDPISGHVSLFWYQQALGQGPEFLTYFQNEAQLDKSGLPSDRFFAERPEGSVSTLKIQRTQQEDSAVYLCASSPAVGRERHEQYFGPGTRLTVT.

The chain couples TRBV14 to TRBJ2-7; the match to TRBD2 covers 8 bases. The CDR3 is 16 amino acids. Unmatched junction bases numbered 10, after V lost 4 bases and J lost 2 bases. Germline lookup yields CDR1 SGHDN and CDR2 FVKESK. CDR3 amino acids: CASSRAREGPTYEQYF. The CDR3 DNA is TGTGCCAGCAGCCGGGCCCGGGAGGGCCCGACCTACGAGCAGTACTTC.

The chain is built from TRBV7-9 and TRBJ2-7, with D possibly TRBD2 on 7 matching bases. The V end was cut by 2 bases, the J end by 7 bases, with 24 bases between. CDR1 and CDR2 from the germline V gene are SEHNR and FQNEAQ (reference sequence). The CDR3 is 17 amino acids. DNA for the CDR3: TGTGCCAGCAGCTTAATCAGGGGTGTAGCGGGTCCGGGAGAGCAGTACTTC. Amino acids: CASSLIRGVAGPGEQYF.

The genes are TRBV6-1 and TRBJ2-1; 8 nucleotides match TRBD2. The germline gives CDR1 MNHNS, CDR2 SASEGT. The CDR3 sequence is 18 residues long. V dropped 1 base and J dropped 0; count of bases not matched to a gene: 8. The CDR3, as DNA: TGTGCCAGCAGTGAAGGTGCGGGCGGGAGGTCCTCCTACAATGAGCAGTTCTTC. As protein: CASSEGAGGRSSYNEQFF.